The 10 T cell receptor beta chains listed next were all sequenced from one sample in a study of blood T cell repertoires in COVID-19. Profiling relied on immunoSEQ multiplex PCR, and the TCRdb table lists in-frame clones only, not all of them. The sample includes 210,000 or so clones, around 83% of them seen just once. The sequenced material came from peripheral blood. Receptors originate from a man in his forties or fifties with active or convalescent COVID-19.

This CDR3 is CASSATGGTEAFF. Here the CDR3 DNA reads TGTGCCAGCAGCGCCACAGGGGGCACTGAAGCTTTCTTT. The chain is built from TRBV2 and TRBJ1-1, with 8 positions matching TRBD1. With V trimmed by 6 bases and J by 4 bases, 4 bases remained unmatched. This CDR3 is 13 amino acids long. Germline V gene data show CDR1 as SNHLY and CDR2 as FYNNEI.

The chain employs TRBV18 and TRBJ2-7; 10 bases are a match to TRBD1. V trimming: 3 bases; J trimming: 4 bases; junction bases outside the gene matches: 6. This CDR3 contains 15 residues. Germline-derived CDR1 and CDR2 are KGHSH and LQKENI. Here the CDR3 reads CASSPPGTGDYEQYF. Here the CDR3 DNA reads TGTGCCAGCTCACCGCCCGGGACAGGGGATTACGAGCAGTACTTC.

The rearrangement links TRBV25-1 to TRBJ2-2; unclear D gene. V was pared by 5 bases and J by 2 bases, with 6 bases between. The CDR3 covers 13 residues. Germline CDR1 and CDR2: MGHDK and SYGVNS. The CDR3 region has the DNA TGTGCCAGCAGTTGGGCTAACACCGGGGAGCTGTTTTTT. Translating it yields CASSWANTGELFF.

This sequence joins TRBV20-1 and TRBJ1-1; tentative D call: TRBD1 (5 bases). Trimming pared 3 bases from V and 1 base from J, leaving 15 bases between. Per germline, CDR1 DFQATT and CDR2 SNEGSKA (reference sequence). The CDR3 contains 15 residues. The CDR3 here is CSASSSSQGNTEAFF. The CDR3, as DNA: TGCAGTGCTAGTTCTTCAAGTCAGGGGAACACTGAAGCTTTCTTT.

The gene calls are TRBV28 and TRBJ2-5, with TRBD1 matching 9 bases. Losses at the gene ends were 5 bases for V and 1 base for J; bases not matched to a gene: 5. The CDR3 length is 15 residues. Germline V lookup: CDR1 MDHEN, CDR2 SYDVKM. CDR3 nucleotides: TGTGCCAGCAGTCGGGACAGGGAACTCCAAGAGACCCAGTACTTC. Amino acids: CASSRDRELQETQYF.

This chain connects TRBV11-3 to TRBJ2-7, with D perhaps matching TRBD2 (5 bases). The V end lost 3 bases, the J end lost 7 bases, and 13 bases lay between the germline ends. The CDR3 length is 13 residues. CDR1 and CDR2 (germline): SGHNT, YENEEA. Here the CDR3 reads CASSFGSSGEQYF. CDR3 DNA: TGTGCCAGCAGCTTCGGATCTTCGGGGGAGCAGTACTTC.

This sequence joins TRBV6-5 and TRBJ2-1, with TRBD2 matching over 8 bases. The germline CDR1 and CDR2 sequences are MNHEY and SVGAGI. There are 15 residues in the CDR3. V lost 5 bases and J lost 0; bases outside the gene matches: 3. CDR3 protein: CASSSGRYSYNEQFF. The CDR3 DNA reads as TGTGCCAGCAGTAGCGGGAGATACTCCTACAATGAGCAGTTCTTC.

This rearrangement joins TRBV6-5 to TRBJ1-2; D unresolved. Germline values: CDR1 MNHEY, CDR2 SVGAGI. The CDR3 covers 11 residues. Trimming removed 7 bases at V and 8 bases at J, with 11 bases between. In DNA, the CDR3 is TGTGCCAGCACCATAAGTCAGGGCTACACCTTC. Translated, it gives CASTISQGYTF.

The rearrangement uses TRBV15 and TRBJ1-1; the match to TRBD1 covers 7 bases. The V and J ends lost 3 bases and 3 bases, in that order; junction bases with no gene match: 7. Germline V gene data show CDR1 as LNHNV and CDR2 as YYDKDF (reference sequence). CDR3 length: 15 amino acids. CDR3: CATSRTGRGDTEAFF. The CDR3 bases are TGTGCCACCAGCAGGACAGGGCGTGGGGACACTGAAGCTTTCTTT.

The V call is TRBV4-2, the J call TRBJ2-3; tentative D call: TRBD2 (7 bases). V was pared by 0 bases and J by 8 bases, with 12 bases between. This CDR3 has 14 residues. Germline V gives CDR1 LGHNA, CDR2 YNFKEQ. Here the CDR3 reads CASSQERGGTTQYF. Here the CDR3 DNA reads TGTGCCAGCAGCCAAGAAAGGGGGGGCACTACGCAGTATTTT.